This TCR beta chain appears in the sequencing data of a study of T cells after yellow fever vaccination. The CDR3 length is 13 residues. Germline V lookup: CDR1 SQVTM, CDR2 ANQGSEA. V gave up 6 bases and J gave up 0 bases; unmatched junction bases: 4. This clonotype came up many times. MiXCR, run by TCRdb on the 5' RACE reads, gives a single entry per CDR3 protein. This sample carries almost 600,000 distinct CDR3 sequences, approximately 13% of them seen once, and the ten largest clones take over 13%. Sequences were derived from PBMCs, sampled on the day of the yellow fever booster vaccination. The sequence was obtained from a man under 40 who received the YFV17D yellow fever vaccine. The chain carries TRBV29-1 and TRBJ1-1; 7 bases line up with TRBD1. Written as DNA, the CDR3 is TGCAGCGTGGTGGGACAGCTGAACACTGAAGCTTTCTTT. It encodes CSVVGQLNTEAFF. The full variable domain, with the rest looked up from reference TRBV29-1 and TRBJ1-1, is SAVISQKPSRDICQRGTSLTIQCQVDSQVTMMFWYRQQPGQSLTLIATANQGSEATYESGFVIDKFPISRPNLTFSTLTVSNMSPEDSSIYLCSVVGQLNTEAFFGQGTRLTVV.